The 2 T cell receptor beta chains below were found in one sample sequenced in a study of molecular identifiers for immune sequencing clone quantification. Each CDR3 protein gets one entry after TCRdb re-called the PCR reads with MiXCR. Here the sample spans just under 650,000 distinct CDR3 sequences, 15% to 20% being singletons. Input material: naive CD8+ T cells from blood, with Jurkat cell RNA spiked in. Specified subset: FACS-sorted CD8+CD4-CCR7+CD45RA+ naive T cells. The receptors were sampled from a human donor in good health. Some libraries in this study had Jurkat cell RNA spiked in.

This clonotype was seen repeatedly, ten times or more. The CDR3 spells CSARDYKYGGPDTQYF. The CDR3 nucleotides are TGCAGTGCTAGAGATTATAAGTATGGAGGGCCAGATACGCAGTATTTT. The genes are TRBV20-1 and TRBJ2-3, with D perhaps matching TRBD2 (6 bases). Trimming removed 0 bases at V and 4 bases at J, with 17 bases between. The CDR3 length is 16 residues. Per germline, CDR1 DFQATT and CDR2 SNEGSKA (reference sequence).

In this sample, this clonotype turned up many times. The rearrangement uses TRBV18 and TRBJ1-2, with D hard to call. Germline values: CDR1 KGHSH, CDR2 LQKENI. The CDR3 is 14 residues long. Trimming pared 3 bases from V and 2 bases from J, leaving 10 bases between. CDR3 protein: CASSPSGSNYGYTF. Written as DNA, the CDR3 is TGTGCCAGCTCACCGTCCGGCAGCAACTATGGCTACACCTTC.